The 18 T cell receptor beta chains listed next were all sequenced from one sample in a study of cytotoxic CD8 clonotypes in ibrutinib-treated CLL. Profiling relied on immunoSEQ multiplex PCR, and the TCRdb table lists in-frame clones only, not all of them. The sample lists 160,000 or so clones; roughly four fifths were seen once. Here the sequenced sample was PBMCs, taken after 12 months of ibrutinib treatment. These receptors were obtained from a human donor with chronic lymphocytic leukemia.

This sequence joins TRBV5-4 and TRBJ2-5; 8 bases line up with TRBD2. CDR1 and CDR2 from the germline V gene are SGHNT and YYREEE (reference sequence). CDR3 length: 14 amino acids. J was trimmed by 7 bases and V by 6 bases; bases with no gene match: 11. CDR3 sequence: CASTLSGLGGTQYF. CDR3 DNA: TGTGCCAGCACCCTCTCGGGACTAGGGGGGACCCAGTACTTC.

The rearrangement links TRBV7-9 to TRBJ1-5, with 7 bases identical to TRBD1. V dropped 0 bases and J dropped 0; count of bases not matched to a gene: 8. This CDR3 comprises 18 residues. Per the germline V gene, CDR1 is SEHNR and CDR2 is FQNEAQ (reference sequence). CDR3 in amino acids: CASSLATGLKASNQPQHF. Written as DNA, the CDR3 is TGTGCCAGCAGCTTAGCGACAGGGTTGAAGGCTAGCAATCAGCCCCAGCATTTT. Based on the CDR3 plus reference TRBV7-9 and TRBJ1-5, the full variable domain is DTGVSQNPRHKITKRGQNVTFRCDPISEHNRLYWYRQTLGQGPEFLTYFQNEAQLEKSRLLSDRFSAERPKGSFSTLEIQRTEQGDSAMYLCASSLATGLKASNQPQHFGDGTRLSIL.

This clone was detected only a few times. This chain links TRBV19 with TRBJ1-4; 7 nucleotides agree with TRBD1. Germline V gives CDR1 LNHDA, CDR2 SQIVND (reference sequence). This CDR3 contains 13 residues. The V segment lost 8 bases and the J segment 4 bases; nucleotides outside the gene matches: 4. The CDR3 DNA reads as TGTGCCAGTCGACAGGGCCGTAATGAAAAACTGTTTTTT. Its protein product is CASRQGRNEKLFF. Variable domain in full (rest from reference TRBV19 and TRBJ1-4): DGGITQSPKYLFRKEGQNVTLSCEQNLNHDAMYWYRQDPGQGLRLIYYSQIVNDFQKGDIAEGYSVSREKKESFPLTVTSAQKNPTAFYLCASRQGRNEKLFFGSGTQLSVL.

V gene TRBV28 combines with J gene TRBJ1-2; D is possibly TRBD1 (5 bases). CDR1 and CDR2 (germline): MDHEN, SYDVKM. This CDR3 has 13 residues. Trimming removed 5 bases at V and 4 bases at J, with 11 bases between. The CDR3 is CASSLSGVYGYTF. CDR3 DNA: TGTGCCAGCAGTCTCTCGGGGGTCTATGGCTACACCTTC.

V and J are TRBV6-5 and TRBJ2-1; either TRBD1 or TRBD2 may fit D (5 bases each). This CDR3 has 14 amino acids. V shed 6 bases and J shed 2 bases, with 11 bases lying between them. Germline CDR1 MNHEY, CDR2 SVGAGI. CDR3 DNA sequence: TGTGCCAGCAGCCGTGGGACCGCCTACAATGAGCAGTTCTTC. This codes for CASSRGTAYNEQFF.

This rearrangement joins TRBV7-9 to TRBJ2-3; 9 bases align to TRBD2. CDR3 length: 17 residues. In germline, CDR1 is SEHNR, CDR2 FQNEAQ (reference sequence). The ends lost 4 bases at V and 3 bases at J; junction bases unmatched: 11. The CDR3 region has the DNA TGTGCCAGCAGCTCGACTAGCGGCCAAACTTGGACAGATACGCAGTATTTT. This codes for CASSSTSGQTWTDTQYF.

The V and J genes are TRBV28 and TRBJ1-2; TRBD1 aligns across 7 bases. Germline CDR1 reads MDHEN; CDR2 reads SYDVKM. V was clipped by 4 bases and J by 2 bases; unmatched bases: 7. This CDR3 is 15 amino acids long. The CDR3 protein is CASSSSGTENYGYTF. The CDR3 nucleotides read TGTGCCAGCAGTTCCTCCGGGACAGAGAACTATGGCTACACCTTC.

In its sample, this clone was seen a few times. The CDR3 nucleotides read TGTGCCAGTAGTCCCCTACACCCGGGACAGGGGTTGGACTATGGCTACACCTTC. Translating it yields CASSPLHPGQGLDYGYTF. This sequence joins TRBV19 and TRBJ1-2; 10 nucleotides agree with TRBD1. This CDR3 is built from 18 residues. V was pared by 5 bases and J by 3 bases, with 15 bases of the junction left unmatched. Germline loops: CDR1 LNHDA, CDR2 SQIVND (reference sequence). The full variable domain, completed using reference TRBV19 and TRBJ1-2, is DGGITQSPKYLFRKEGQNVTLSCEQNLNHDAMYWYRQDPGQGLRLIYYSQIVNDFQKGDIAEGYSVSREKKESFPLTVTSAQKNPTAFYLCASSPLHPGQGLDYGYTFGSGTRLTVV.

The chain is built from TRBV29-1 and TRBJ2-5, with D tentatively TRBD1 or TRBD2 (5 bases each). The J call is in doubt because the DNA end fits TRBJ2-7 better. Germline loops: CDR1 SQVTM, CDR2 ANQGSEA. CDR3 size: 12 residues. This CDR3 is CSAGAGHYEQYF. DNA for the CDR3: TGCAGCGCCGGGGCAGGTCACTACGAGCAGTACTTC.

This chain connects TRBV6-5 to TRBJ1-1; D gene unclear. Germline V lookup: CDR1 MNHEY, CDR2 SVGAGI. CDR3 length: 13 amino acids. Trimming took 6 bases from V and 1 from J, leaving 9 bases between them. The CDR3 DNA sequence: TGTGCCAGCAGGGCAATCCCGAACACTGAAGCTTTCTTT. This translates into CASRAIPNTEAFF.

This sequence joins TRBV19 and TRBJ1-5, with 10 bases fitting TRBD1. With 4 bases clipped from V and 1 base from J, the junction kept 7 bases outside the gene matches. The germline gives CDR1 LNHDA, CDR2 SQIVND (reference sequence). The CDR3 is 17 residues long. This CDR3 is CASSTGQGGLSNQPQHF. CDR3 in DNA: TGTGCCAGTAGTACTGGACAGGGGGGATTAAGCAATCAGCCCCAGCATTTT.

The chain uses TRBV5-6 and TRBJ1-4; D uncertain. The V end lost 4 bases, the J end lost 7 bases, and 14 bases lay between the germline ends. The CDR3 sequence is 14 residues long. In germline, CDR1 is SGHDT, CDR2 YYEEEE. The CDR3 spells CASSRQGVLEKLFF. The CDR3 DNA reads TGTGCCAGCAGCCGACAAGGAGTTCTTGAAAAACTGTTTTTT. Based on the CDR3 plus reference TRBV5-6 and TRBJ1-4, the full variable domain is DAGVTQSPTHLIKTRGQQVTLRCSPKSGHDTVSWYQQALGQGPQFIFQYYEEEERQRGNFPDRFSGHQFPNYSSELNVNALLLGDSALYLCASSRQGVLEKLFFGSGTQLSVL.

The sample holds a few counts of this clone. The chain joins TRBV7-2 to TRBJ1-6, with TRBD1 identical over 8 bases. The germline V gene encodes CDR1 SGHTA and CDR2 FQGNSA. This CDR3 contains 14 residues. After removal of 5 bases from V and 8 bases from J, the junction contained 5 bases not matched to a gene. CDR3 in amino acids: CASSPRDRYSPLHF. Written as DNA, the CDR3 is TGTGCCAGCAGCCCCCGGGACAGGTATTCACCCCTCCACTTT. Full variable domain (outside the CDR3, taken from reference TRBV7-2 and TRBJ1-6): GAGVSQSPSNKVTEKGKDVELRCDPISGHTALYWYRQSLGQGLEFLIYFQGNSAPDKSGLPSDRFSAERTGGSVSTLTIQRTQQEDSAVYLCASSPRDRYSPLHFGNGTRLTVT.

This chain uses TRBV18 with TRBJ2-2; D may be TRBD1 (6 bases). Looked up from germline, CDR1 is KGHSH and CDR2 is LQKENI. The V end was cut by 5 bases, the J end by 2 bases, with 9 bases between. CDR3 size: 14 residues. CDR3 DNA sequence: TGTGCCAGCTCAAGGGACACTAACACCGGGGAGCTGTTTTTT. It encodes CASSRDTNTGELFF.

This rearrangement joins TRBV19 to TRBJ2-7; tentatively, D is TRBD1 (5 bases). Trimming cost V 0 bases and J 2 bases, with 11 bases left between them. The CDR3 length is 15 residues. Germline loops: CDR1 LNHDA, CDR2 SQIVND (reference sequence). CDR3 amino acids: CASSIDPGRAYEQYF. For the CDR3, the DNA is TGTGCCAGTAGTATAGATCCGGGCAGGGCCTACGAGCAGTACTTC.

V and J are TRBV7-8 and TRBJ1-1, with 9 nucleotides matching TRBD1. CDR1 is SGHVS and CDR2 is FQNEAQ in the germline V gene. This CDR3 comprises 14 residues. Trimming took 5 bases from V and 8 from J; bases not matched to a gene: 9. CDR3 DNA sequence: TGTGCCAGCAGCCTACAGGGGGCGGCCGGAGAAGCTTTCTTT. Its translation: CASSLQGAAGEAFF.

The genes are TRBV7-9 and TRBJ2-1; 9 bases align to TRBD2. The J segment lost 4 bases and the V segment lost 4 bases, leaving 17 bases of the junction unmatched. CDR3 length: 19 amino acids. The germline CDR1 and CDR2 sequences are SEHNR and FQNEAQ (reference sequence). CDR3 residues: CASSSETSIIAGVYNEQFF. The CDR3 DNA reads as TGTGCCAGCAGCTCAGAAACTTCTATAATAGCGGGAGTTTACAATGAGCAGTTCTTC.

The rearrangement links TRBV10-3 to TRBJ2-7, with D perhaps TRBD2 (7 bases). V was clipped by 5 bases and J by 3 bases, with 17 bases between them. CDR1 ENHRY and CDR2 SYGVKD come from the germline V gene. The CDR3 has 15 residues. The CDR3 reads CAISPGGGFLYEQYF. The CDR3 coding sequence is TGTGCCATCAGTCCTGGGGGGGGCTTTCTCTACGAGCAGTACTTC.